This T cell receptor (beta chain) was captured in a study of T cell repertoires in cytomegalovirus infection. The overall study: Through public TCR beta signatures, both CMV infection and matching HLA type were indicated. General study findings and limits: The response measured ex vivo was dominated by TCR beta clonotypes (HLA-C-restricted and CMV-specific).

This clonotype was seen more than once but under ten times. Antigen: not known. This CDR3 has 17 amino acids. V shed 0 bases and J shed 0 bases, with 13 bases lying between them. TCRdb reprocessed the reads with MiXCR, giving one entry per CDR3 protein. The sample lists about 400,000 distinct CDR3 sequences; roughly 36% were seen once. The rearrangement uses TRBV12-3 or TRBV12-4 and TRBJ2-3; D remains unclear. The source of this sequence is a human donor in good health (CMV status not recorded). Some clones in this sample may be carry-over from other donors' samples. The sequenced sample was cultured PBMCs, obtained from culture after CMV antigen stimulation. The CDR3 sequence: CASSLAGRSSSTDTQYF. The CDR3 DNA reads as TGTGCCAGCAGTTTAGCTGGGCGGAGTTCTAGCACAGATACGCAGTATTTT.